Below are 32 T cell receptor beta chains sequenced from a single sample in a study of blood T cell repertoires in COVID-19. Assay used: immunoSEQ multiplex PCR; TCRdb lists only in-frame clones, some missing. The sample includes fewer than 300,000 clones, about nine tenths of them seen just once. Source material: peripheral blood. These receptors all come from a woman aged 40 to 50 who had recovered from COVID-19.

CDR3 protein: CASSLGQSNQPQHF. The CDR3 DNA sequence: TGCGCCAGCAGCTTGGGACAGAGCAATCAGCCCCAGCATTTT. This chain links TRBV5-1 with TRBJ1-5; D is perhaps TRBD1 (5 bases). Trimming pared 0 bases from V and 1 base from J, leaving 5 bases between. The CDR3 is 14 residues long. CDR1 is SGHRS and CDR2 is YFSETQ in the germline V gene.

V and J are TRBV29-1 and TRBJ2-7; D is uncertain. V lost 2 bases, J lost 3 bases, and 8 bases lay in between. Germline CDR1 is SQVTM and CDR2 is ANQGSEA. This CDR3 spans 12 amino acids. Here the CDR3 reads CSVENAGYEQYF. The CDR3 DNA sequence: TGCAGCGTTGAAAACGCCGGCTACGAGCAGTACTTC.

The CDR3, as DNA: TGTGCCAGCTCACCTCGGGACAGGGACCCTTATGGCTACACCTTC. It codes for CASSPRDRDPYGYTF. This chain links TRBV18 with TRBJ1-2, with TRBD1 matching 9 bases. V was pared by 3 bases and J by 5 bases, with 7 bases of the junction left unmatched. Germline V gives CDR1 KGHSH, CDR2 LQKENI. The CDR3 has 15 amino acids. Filled out from reference TRBV18 and TRBJ1-2, the complete variable domain reads NAGVMQNPRHLVRRRGQEARLRCSPMKGHSHVYWYRQLPEEGLKFMVYLQKENIIDESGMPKERFSAEFPKEGPSILRIQQVVRGDSAAYFCASSPRDRDPYGYTFGSGTRLTVV.

This clone was seen once. The chain employs TRBV7-9 and TRBJ2-3; 8 nucleotides match TRBD1. From germline, CDR1 is SEHNR and CDR2 FQNEAQ (reference sequence). J lost 6 bases, V lost 4 bases, and 21 bases had no gene match. The CDR3 is 19 amino acids. CDR3 in DNA: TGTGCCAGCAGCTCCGGACAGGGCTTACGGGGGCTCATTCTCGATACGCAGTATTTT. Protein sequence: CASSSGQGLRGLILDTQYF.

The chain uses TRBV12-3 or TRBV12-4 and TRBJ1-2; no clear D. V gave up 0 bases and J gave up 7 bases, with 9 bases separating them. This CDR3 has 13 residues. The CDR3 region has the DNA TGTGCCAGCAGTTTAGCGAACCGTAGTGGCTACACCTTC. This translates into CASSLANRSGYTF.

This clone was picked up one time. The V gene is TRBV5-3, the J gene TRBJ1-5; a weak D match, TRBD1 (6 bases). TRBV5-3 is given ORF status, its function remaining uncertain. There are 18 residues in the CDR3. Deletions cut 2 bases from V and 0 bases from J, with 18 bases between. As DNA, the CDR3 is TGTGCCAGAAGCTTCTCGGGAAGGGGGTCAAATAGCAATCAGCCCCAGCATTTT. Encoded protein: CARSFSGRGSNSNQPQHF.

The J gene is TRBJ1-1, the V gene TRBV4-3; 7 nucleotides align to TRBD1. V shed 4 bases, J shed 3 bases, and the junction held 8 bases outside the gene matches. Per the germline V gene, CDR1 is LGHNA and CDR2 is YSLEER. This CDR3 has 15 amino acids. Here the CDR3 DNA reads TGCGCCAGCAGCCCCGAAGGGACAGCCTACACTGAAGCTTTCTTT. Its protein product is CASSPEGTAYTEAFF.

The chain uses TRBV19 and TRBJ2-2; D is perhaps TRBD1 (5 bases). Trimming took off 8 bases at V and 5 bases at J, with 18 bases between the two ends. The germline CDR1 and CDR2 sequences are LNHDA and SQIVND (reference sequence). This CDR3 has 15 amino acids. The CDR3 spells CASFVWGAQTGELFF. In DNA form, the CDR3 reads TGTGCCAGTTTTGTATGGGGCGCACAAACCGGGGAGCTGTTTTTT.

The V and J genes are TRBV6-2 or TRBV6-3 and TRBJ2-7; D gene ambiguous. The CDR3 totals 15 residues. With 1 base removed from V and 0 bases from J, the gap between germline ends came to 10 bases. In germline, CDR1 is MNHEY, CDR2 SVGEGT. The CDR3 region is CASSYWAASSYEQYF. The DNA of the CDR3 is TGTGCCAGCAGTTACTGGGCAGCCAGCTCCTACGAGCAGTACTTC.

The genes are TRBV4-2 and TRBJ2-1; 7 bases are shared with TRBD2. Germline V CDR1 and CDR2: LGHNA, YNFKEQ. J was trimmed by 4 bases and V by 6 bases; bases with no gene match: 12. The CDR3 runs to 16 residues. The CDR3 nucleotides read TGTGCCAGCAGTTCAACGGCTAGCGGATCTTACAATGAGCAGTTCTTC. Encoded protein: CASSSTASGSYNEQFF.

V is TRBV6-6 and J is TRBJ2-7, with TRBD2 as a possible D gene (5 bases). Germline V gene data show CDR1 as MNHNY and CDR2 as SVGAGI (reference sequence). The CDR3 length is 12 residues. Trimming took off 10 bases at V and 1 base at J, with 11 bases between the two ends. This chain's CDR3 is CATRTLSYEQYF. CDR3 sequence (DNA): TGTGCCACCCGGACTCTTTCCTACGAGCAGTACTTC.

This chain connects TRBV4-3 to TRBJ1-1; D unresolved. The CDR3 contains 14 residues. Germline CDR1 LGHNA, CDR2 YSLEER. Between the trimmed V and J ends, which lost 1 base and 5 bases, there was a span of 11 bases. The CDR3 DNA sequence: TGCGCCAGCAGCCAAGGAGGTGAGGGAACTGAAGCTTTCTTT. This gives the protein CASSQGGEGTEAFF.

V usage is TRBV5-1 and J usage is TRBJ1-6; tentative D call: TRBD1 (6 bases). The V end was cut by 5 bases, the J end by 8 bases, with 11 bases between. CDR1 and CDR2 (germline): SGHRS, YFSETQ. This CDR3 region has 13 residues. CDR3 DNA sequence: TGCGCCAGCAGAGCAGGGGCCGATTCACCCCTCCACTTT. This gives the protein CASRAGADSPLHF.

V is TRBV5-4 and J is TRBJ2-7, with 9 nucleotides matching TRBD2. The CDR3 is 15 amino acids. CDR1 is SGHNT, CDR2 YYREEE, per germline (reference sequence). This CDR3 reads CASSGGPGLRNEQYF. DNA for the CDR3: TGTGCAAGTAGCGGGGGCCCGGGCCTTCGGAACGAGCAGTACTTC. Looking up the rest from reference TRBV5-4 and TRBJ2-7 gives the full variable domain: ETGVTQSPTHLIKTRGQQVTLRCSSQSGHNTVSWYQQALGQGPQFIFQYYREEENGRGNFPPRFSGLQFPNYSSELNVNALELDDSALYLCASSGGPGLRNEQYFGPGTRLTVT.

The V and J genes are TRBV29-1 and TRBJ2-7; 10 bases match TRBD2. Germline V CDR1 and CDR2: SQVTM, ANQGSEA. V lost 5 bases and J lost 5; bases outside the gene matches: 6. This CDR3 has 13 amino acids. Here the CDR3 DNA reads TGCAGCGTTAAGAGCGGGGGGGATGACGAGCAGTACTTC. Translated: CSVKSGGDDEQYF.

J is TRBJ2-5 and V is TRBV28, with D unresolved. This CDR3 is built from 13 residues. Trimming shortened V by 3 bases and J by 5 bases, and 10 bases separated the two germline ends. Germline V gene sequence: CDR1 MDHEN, CDR2 SYDVKM. The CDR3 here is CASSFGQWETQYF. Written as DNA, the CDR3 is TGTGCCAGCAGTTTTGGGCAGTGGGAGACCCAGTACTTC.

Of note for this clone: An end of the junction differs from the germline gene, which may be a read error. The chain employs TRBV3-1 (or the pseudogene TRBV3-2) and TRBJ1-2; 9 bases line up with TRBD1. CDR3 length equals 12 residues. Germline CDR1 LGHDT, CDR2 YNNKEL (reference sequence). The CDR3 spells CASSPNRDRAYF. The CDR3 DNA reads TGTGCCAGCAGCCCCAACCGGGACAGGGCCTACTTC.

The chain is built from TRBV2 and TRBJ1-5; 7 bases match TRBD1. The CDR3 has 15 amino acids. V shed 2 bases and J 2 bases; nucleotides not matched to a gene: 3. Germline assignment: CDR1 SNHLY and CDR2 FYNNEI. CDR3 sequence: CASSELGTGNQPQHF. DNA of the CDR3: TGTGCCAGCAGTGAACTCGGGACAGGCAATCAGCCCCAGCATTTT.

There are a few counts of this clone. The rearrangement links TRBV9 to TRBJ1-6, with 9 positions matching TRBD1. Unmatched junction bases numbered 6, after V lost 4 bases and J lost 7 bases. In germline, CDR1 is SGDLS, CDR2 YYNGEE. The CDR3 covers 15 residues. The CDR3 sequence is CASSYSGTGNSPLHF. In DNA, the CDR3 is TGTGCCAGCAGCTACTCGGGGACAGGGAATTCACCCCTCCACTTT.

This rearrangement joins TRBV6-5 to TRBJ1-1; D is perhaps TRBD1 (6 bases). This CDR3 has 13 amino acids. Germline V gene data show CDR1 as MNHEY and CDR2 as SVGAGI. V lost 8 bases, J lost 2 bases, and 12 bases lay in between. DNA for the CDR3: TGTGCCAGCGCCGGACAGATAAACACTGAAGCTTTCTTT. It is translated as CASAGQINTEAFF.

The chain employs TRBV19 and TRBJ1-1; 7 nucleotides line up with TRBD1. The CDR3 totals 14 residues. The V gene end was trimmed by 7 bases and the J gene end by 4 bases; junction bases not matched to a gene: 9. Germline V gene lookup returns CDR1 LNHDA and CDR2 SQIVND (reference sequence). CDR3 DNA sequence: TGTGCCAGTACGCAGGGGGGAACGGTCACTGAAGCTTTCTTT. It translates to CASTQGGTVTEAFF.

This sequence joins TRBV28 and TRBJ2-7; D unclear. The V end was cut by 8 bases, the J end by 1 base, with 3 bases between. The CDR3 has 10 amino acids. Per the germline V gene, CDR1 is MDHEN and CDR2 is SYDVKM. This chain's CDR3 is CASASYEQYF. The DNA for the CDR3 is TGTGCCAGCGCGTCCTACGAGCAGTACTTC.

In DNA form, the CDR3 reads TGTGCCAGCAGCCAAGATTTAGGGACAGGGGGAAGGGAGACTGAAGCTTTCTTT. The encoded protein is CASSQDLGTGGRETEAFF. This chain connects TRBV3-1 (or the pseudogene TRBV3-2) to TRBJ1-1, with 11 bases that match TRBD1. CDR3 length: 18 amino acids. In germline, CDR1 is LGHDT, CDR2 YNNKEL (reference sequence). V gave up 0 bases and J gave up 5 bases; unmatched junction bases: 11.

The chain joins TRBV5-1 to TRBJ2-5; 7 nucleotides agree with TRBD1. The V gene end was trimmed by 4 bases and the J gene end by 5 bases; junction bases not matched to a gene: 8. In germline, CDR1 is SGHRS, CDR2 YFSETQ. This CDR3 has 14 residues. The CDR3 sequence: CASSVRQGGETQYF. Written as DNA, the CDR3 is TGCGCCAGCAGCGTACGACAGGGCGGGGAGACCCAGTACTTC.

The chain couples TRBV10-3 to TRBJ1-1; TRBD1 matches 9 bases. The CDR3 has 13 residues. The junction had 4 bases not matched to a gene; V was cut back by 9 bases and J by 2 bases. The germline V gene encodes CDR1 ENHRY and CDR2 SYGVKD. The CDR3 coding sequence is TGTGCCATTAAGGGACAGGGCAACACTGAAGCTTTCTTT. Its translation is CAIKGQGNTEAFF.

The chain links TRBV18 to TRBJ1-2; D not certain. In germline, CDR1 is KGHSH, CDR2 LQKENI. CDR3 length: 14 residues. V lost 2 bases and J lost 1, with 8 bases in between. The CDR3 DNA is TGTGCCAGCTCACCAGGCGGCATTAACTATGGCTACACCTTC. Protein sequence: CASSPGGINYGYTF.

The V and J genes are TRBV3-1 (or the pseudogene TRBV3-2) and TRBJ1-2, with 8 bases aligning to TRBD1. Germline trimming cut 4 bases from V and 4 bases from J; bases unmatched to any gene: 8. Germline V gives CDR1 LGHDT, CDR2 YNNKEL (reference sequence). The CDR3 contains 15 residues. For the CDR3, the DNA is TGTGCCAGCAGCCCGACAGGGGTGGGTCGCTATGGCTACACCTTC. This sequence encodes CASSPTGVGRYGYTF.

The V and J genes are TRBV10-3 and TRBJ1-3; 8 positions agree with TRBD1. The germline V gene has CDR1 ENHRY and CDR2 SYGVKD. V lost 5 bases and J lost 4; bases outside the gene matches: 4. This CDR3 comprises 14 residues. CDR3 sequence (DNA): TGTGCCATCAGTCAGGGGGCGAGGGGAAACACCATATATTTT. This sequence encodes CAISQGARGNTIYF.

The table lists this clone with a few counts. This sequence joins TRBV6-5 and TRBJ1-1, with a possible D match to TRBD1 (6 bases). This CDR3 is built from 13 residues. The V gene lost 2 bases and the J gene lost 12 bases, with 16 bases spanning the gap. Germline V lookup: CDR1 MNHEY, CDR2 SVGAGI. The CDR3 spells CASSYEVGGATFF. The CDR3 DNA follows: TGTGCCAGCAGTTACGAGGTGGGGGGGGCAACTTTCTTT.

This chain connects TRBV27 to TRBJ1-2; the D is unclear. The V end was cut by 3 bases, the J end by 8 bases, with 13 bases between. CDR1 and CDR2 (germline): MNHEY, SMNVEV (reference sequence). This CDR3 region has 13 residues. CDR3 loop: CASSFSARGGYTF. CDR3 DNA: TGTGCCAGCAGTTTCTCCGCCCGAGGGGGCTACACCTTC.

V is TRBV10-3 and J is TRBJ2-7, with a weak D call TRBD2 (6 bases). The CDR3 is made up of 14 amino acids. The germline CDR1 and CDR2 sequences are ENHRY and SYGVKD. V dropped 3 bases and J dropped 3 bases, with 12 bases sitting between them. CDR3 region: CAISEFGGDYEQYF. In nucleotides, the CDR3 is TGTGCCATCAGTGAATTTGGCGGGGACTACGAGCAGTACTTC.

In nucleotides, the CDR3 is TGTGCCAGCAGCTTGGTCAGCGGGCAACTCTATGGCTACACCTTC. It is translated as CASSLVSGQLYGYTF. The rearrangement uses TRBV5-6 and TRBJ1-2; D unclear. The CDR3 has 15 amino acids. Trimming removed 0 bases at V and 4 bases at J, with 13 bases between. Germline V gene lookup returns CDR1 SGHDT and CDR2 YYEEEE.